The rows below give T cell receptor beta chains drawn from one sample of a study of blood T cell repertoires in COVID-19. The assay was immunoSEQ multiplex PCR, and TCRdb's table has in-frame clones only and misses some. The sample includes 200,000 to 300,000 clones, more than 75% of them seen just once. Sequencing was done on a sample of peripheral blood. All receptors come from a man aged 40-50 years who had recovered from COVID-19. Both conserved end residues are part of each CDR3. A D gene is named only where the DNA matches it firmly. Clone size appears in some rows only: once, few, many, or a class for an expanded clone.

TRBV5-6	.	TRBJ1-1	.	TGTGCCAGCAGCTTAGGCAGGCCGAACACTGAAGCTTTCTTT	CASSLGRPNTEAFF
TRBV6-5	.	TRBJ2-7	TRBD1	TGTGCCAGCAGTTCCCCGCACAGGGGGGACACCTACGAGCAGTACTTC	CASSSPHRGDTYEQYF
TRBV28	.	TRBJ2-3	TRBD2	TGTGCCAGCAAAGAGCGGGAGAACGCAGATACGCAGTATTTT	CASKERENADTQYF
TRBV9	.	TRBJ2-7	TRBD2	TGTGCCAGCAGCACAGGGACTAGCTCCTACGAGCAGTACTTC	CASSTGTSSYEQYF
TRBV15	few	TRBJ2-4	TRBD2	TGTGCCACCAGCAGGCCAAAAGGACTAGCGGGAGGCAGGCTAGCCAAAAACATTCAGTACTTC	CATSRPKGLAGGRLAKNIQYF
TRBV5-4	.	TRBJ2-3	TRBD1	TGTGCCAGCAGCCCTCTAGGGGGCGCCCCTAGCACAGATACGCAGTATTTT	CASSPLGGAPSTDTQYF
TRBV28	.	TRBJ2-7	.	TGTGCCAGCAGTGGGGGGAGGCCCCCCTACGAGCAGTACTTC	CASSGGRPPYEQYF
TRBV5-4	few	TRBJ1-4	.	TGTGCCAGCAGCTTGGGGCCGGAGACAACTAATGAAAAACTGTTTTTT	CASSLGPETTNEKLFF
TRBV11-3	.	TRBJ2-7	.	TGTGCCAGCAGCCGTACACCCGCCTACGAGCAGTACTTC	CASSRTPAYEQYF
TRBV19	.	TRBJ1-5	TRBD1	TGTGCCAGTACGTCTGGGACAGCTAGCAATCAGCCCCAGCATTTT	CASTSGTASNQPQHF
TRBV30	once	TRBJ2-1	TRBD2	TGTGCCTGGATGACTAGCGGGAGTATCGGTGAGCAGTTCTTC	CAWMTSGSIGEQFF
TRBV6-5	.	TRBJ2-5	.	TGTGCCAGCACCGCCGGGAGTTCAAAAGAGACCCAGTACTTC	CASTAGSSKETQYF
TRBV9	once	TRBJ1-1	TRBD1	TGTGCCAGCAGCCAGGGGGCGAACACTGAAGCTTTCTTT	CASSQGANTEAFF
TRBV11-2	.	TRBJ1-1	.	TGTGCCAGCAGCTTAGCCCAATTCACAATGAACACTGAAGCTTTCTTT	CASSLAQFTMNTEAFF
TRBV7-8	once	TRBJ2-1	TRBD2	TGTGCCAGCAGATCCGGGGTCGGGAGGGCCATGGATGAGCAGTTCTTC	CASRSGVGRAMDEQFF
TRBV5-4	.	TRBJ2-7	.	TGTGCCAGCAGCTTCTACGGCATGAGTGGGCACGAGCAGTACTTC	CASSFYGMSGHEQYF
TRBV10-2	.	TRBJ1-1	.	TGCGCCAGCAGTGGGGCAGGCAGACTAGATGAAGCTTTCTTT	CASSGAGRLDEAFF
TRBV29-1	.	TRBJ2-1	.	TGCAGCGTTGCATCTAGCAACTACAATGAGCAGTTCTTC	CSVASSNYNEQFF
TRBV27	.	TRBJ1-5	.	TGTGCCAGCAGTTTGAGGCAGCTTCAGCCCCAGCATTTT	CASSLRQLQPQHF
TRBV6-4	.	TRBJ1-6	TRBD1	TGTGCCAGCAGTGAGGGGACAGGGGGTTCACCCCTCCACTTT	CASSEGTGGSPLHF
TRBV14	.	TRBJ2-7	.	TGTGCCAGCAGCGAGATGGGGGGTTACTCCTACGAGCAGTACTTC	CASSEMGGYSYEQYF
TRBV5-4	.	TRBJ1-2	.	TGTGCCAGCAGCCCTCCGGCAGACCTAGATGGCTACACCTTC	CASSPPADLDGYTF
TRBV20-1	.	TRBJ2-7	TRBD2	TGCAGTGCTAGTACCGGGACTAGCTCGGCCGAGCAGTACTTC	CSASTGTSSAEQYF
TRBV29-1	.	TRBJ2-1	.	TGCAGCGTTGCGGAGACAGCCTACAATGAGCAGTTCTTC	CSVAETAYNEQFF
TRBV18	.	TRBJ2-7	TRBD1	TGTGCCAGCTCACCGGGACAGGCGCTTTTCGAGCAGTACTTC	CASSPGQALFEQYF
TRBV4-1	.	TRBJ2-3	TRBD1	TGCGCCAGCAGCCAACATGCAGGGGGCAGCACAGATACGCAGTATTTT	CASSQHAGGSTDTQYF
TRBV19	.	TRBJ2-1	.	TGTGCCAGTAAAAGGTCTCAGGTCCAGAACTACAATGAGCAGTTCTTC	CASKRSQVQNYNEQFF
TRBV13	once	TRBJ1-2	.	TGTGCCAGCAGCTTAGTGGGCCTTAACTATGGCTACACCTTC	CASSLVGLNYGYTF
TRBV4-3	once	TRBJ1-2	.	TGCGCCAGCAGCCGTGAGGATAACTATGGCTACACCTTC	CASSREDNYGYTF
TRBV6-6	.	TRBJ2-7	.	TGTGCCAGCAGTTATACGATACCCCCGAGCTACGAGCAGTACTTC	CASSYTIPPSYEQYF
TRBV19	.	TRBJ2-1	.	TGTGCCAGTAATCGGAGGGCCACATACAATGAGCAGTTCTTC	CASNRRATYNEQFF
TRBV10-2	.	TRBJ2-3	.	TGCGCCAGCAGTGAGCGTGGACCCCCAGGGGCCGATACGCAGTATTTT	CASSERGPPGADTQYF
TRBV4-1	.	TRBJ2-3	.	TGCGCCAGCAGCCAGGTCGACCTAGCTCATACGCAGTATTTT	CASSQVDLAHTQYF
TRBV4-2	.	TRBJ2-2	TRBD2	TGTGCCAGCAGCCACCGACTAGCGGGAGGGGCGAACACCGGGGAGCTGTTTTTT	CASSHRLAGGANTGELFF
TRBV30	.	TRBJ1-2	.	TGTGCCTTTTTCCCCTCCCGTGGCAACTATGGCTACACCTTC	CAFFPSRGNYGYTF
TRBV6-5	once	TRBJ2-2	.	TGTGCCAGCCTCCCCGGACAACACACCGGGGAGCTGTTTTTT	CASLPGQHTGELFF
TRBV19	.	TRBJ2-1	TRBD2	TGTGCCAGTAGTAGAGTAGCGGGGGGTCAAAATGAGCAGTTCTTC	CASSRVAGGQNEQFF
TRBV7-7	few	TRBJ1-1	.	TGTGCCAGCAGCTTAGTTAAAAGGGGCCACACTGAAGCTTTCTTT	CASSLVKRGHTEAFF
TRBV7-3	.	TRBJ2-5	TRBD2	TGTGCCAGCTCAAGACTAGCGGGAGAGACCCAGTACTTC	CASSRLAGETQYF
TRBV3-1/TRBV3-2	.	TRBJ2-7	.	TGTGCCAGCAGCCAGACCTGGGCTGAATGGGAGCAGTACTTC	CASSQTWAEWEQYF
TRBV6-1	.	TRBJ2-7	TRBD2	TGTGCCAGCAGTGAAGGGGCGCGGGGGGGCCCCTACGAGCAGTACTTC	CASSEGARGGPYEQYF
TRBV3-1/TRBV3-2	.	TRBJ1-2	TRBD1	TGTGCCAGCAGCCAAAGGGCACTTAGACAGGGGGCGATTGGCTACACCTTC	CASSQRALRQGAIGYTF
TRBV5-4	.	TRBJ2-7	.	TGTGCCAGCAGCTTACCGGGGGGCCATTACGAGCAGTACTTC	CASSLPGGHYEQYF
TRBV6-5	.	TRBJ2-7	.	TGTGCCAGCAGTTCGAGGGCAGGGGTACGACGCGAGCAGTACTTC	CASSSRAGVRREQYF
TRBV19	.	TRBJ2-1	TRBD2	TGTGCCAGTACCCCAGGACTAGCGAGGCATGAGCAGTTCTTC	CASTPGLARHEQFF
TRBV7-6	once	TRBJ2-1	.	TGTGCCAGCAGCTTACAGTCATCGCAATACAATGAGCAGTTCTTC	CASSLQSSQYNEQFF
TRBV18	.	TRBJ2-5	.	TGTGCCAGCTCACTCCTCCAAGAGACCCAGTACTTC	CASSLLQETQYF
TRBV27	.	TRBJ2-2	TRBD1	TGTGCCAGCAGGACAGACAGGGTTAACACCGGGGAGCTGTTTTTT	CASRTDRVNTGELFF
TRBV2	once	TRBJ1-1	.	TGTGCCAGCAGTGAAGGTGGGCGCACTGAAGCTTTCTTT	CASSEGGRTEAFF
TRBV5-8	.	TRBJ1-3	.	TGTGCCAGCAGCAAAAACAGGATCTCTGGAAACACCATATATTTT	CASSKNRISGNTIYF
TRBV29-1	.	TRBJ1-2	TRBD1	TGCAGCGCCGGAATACAGGGGAACTATGGCTACACCTTC	CSAGIQGNYGYTF
TRBV5-6	.	TRBJ1-1	.	TGTGCCAGCAGCCCGGGGCGTTTGGTTAGGGAGGCTGGGACTTTCTTT	CASSPGRLVREAGTFF
TRBV6-6	once	TRBJ1-5	.	TGTGCCAGCAGTTACTCCAACACCGGGACACAGGCCCAGCATTTT	CASSYSNTGTQAQHF
TRBV6-5	.	TRBJ2-2	TRBD1	TGTGCCAGCAGTTACTCCGGGACAGGGACCAGGAGGGAGCTGTTTTTT	CASSYSGTGTRRELFF